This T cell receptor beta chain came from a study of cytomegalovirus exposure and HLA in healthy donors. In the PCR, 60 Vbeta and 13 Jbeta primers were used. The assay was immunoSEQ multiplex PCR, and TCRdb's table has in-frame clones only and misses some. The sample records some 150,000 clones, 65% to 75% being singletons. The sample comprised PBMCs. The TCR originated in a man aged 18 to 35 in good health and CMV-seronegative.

The CDR3, as DNA: TGTGCCAGCAGTGGCTGGGGGCTCAATGAGCAGTTCTTC. Translated: CASSGWGLNEQFF. The gene calls are TRBV6-6 and TRBJ2-1; D might be TRBD1 (6 bases). V lost 5 bases to trimming and J lost 6 bases, with 11 bases between them. Per the germline V gene, CDR1 is MNHNY and CDR2 is SVGAGI (reference sequence). The CDR3 totals 13 residues.